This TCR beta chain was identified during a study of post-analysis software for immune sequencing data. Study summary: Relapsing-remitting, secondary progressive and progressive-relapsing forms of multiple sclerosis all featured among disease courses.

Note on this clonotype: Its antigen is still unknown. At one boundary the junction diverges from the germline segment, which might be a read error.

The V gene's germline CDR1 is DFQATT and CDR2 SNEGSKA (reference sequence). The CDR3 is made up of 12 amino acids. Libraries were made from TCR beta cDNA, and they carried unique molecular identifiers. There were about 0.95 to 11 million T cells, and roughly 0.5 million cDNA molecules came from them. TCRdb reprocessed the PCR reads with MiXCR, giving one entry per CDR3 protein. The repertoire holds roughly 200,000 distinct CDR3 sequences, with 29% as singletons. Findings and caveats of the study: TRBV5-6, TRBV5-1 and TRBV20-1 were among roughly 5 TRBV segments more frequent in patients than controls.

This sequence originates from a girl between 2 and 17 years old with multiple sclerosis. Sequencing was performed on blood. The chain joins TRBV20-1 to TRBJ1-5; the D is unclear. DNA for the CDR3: TGCAGTGCTAGAATGGGAAATCAGCCCCTGCATTTT. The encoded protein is CSARMGNQPLHF.